Below, 9 T cell receptor beta chains from the same sample are listed, as sequenced in a study of beta chain features in type 1 diabetes. TCRB transcripts that were expressed got sequenced, as all of the isolated RNA had been reverse transcribed. Sequenced by immunoSEQ multiplex PCR; TCRdb stores in-frame clones only, minus some. The table includes about 16,000 clones, approximately 50% detected once. Source material: stem cell memory CD4+ T cells from blood. The receptors shown here come from a woman between 18 and 29 years old in good health.

This clone was seen more than once but under ten times. V and J are TRBV7-2 and TRBJ2-4, with 14 nucleotides matching TRBD2. Per germline, CDR1 SGHTA and CDR2 FQGNSA. The ends lost 4 bases at V and 7 bases at J; junction bases unmatched: 3. This CDR3 contains 15 residues. This CDR3 is CASSSRTSGGNIQYF. The CDR3 DNA sequence: TGTGCCAGCAGCTCTAGGACTAGCGGGGGGAACATTCAGTACTTC.

This rearrangement joins TRBV7-9 to TRBJ2-1; the D gene is possibly TRBD1 (5 bases). Trimming cost V 5 bases and J 10 bases, with 18 bases left between them. The CDR3 is 14 residues long. Looked up from germline, CDR1 is SEHNR and CDR2 is FQNEAQ (reference sequence). In nucleotides, the CDR3 is TGTGCCAGCAGCCTCGGGCCGGCAGGGAACGAGCAGTTCTTC. Amino acid sequence: CASSLGPAGNEQFF. Full variable domain (rest looked up from reference TRBV7-9 and TRBJ2-1): DTGVSQNPRHKITKRGQNVTFRCDPISEHNRLYWYRQTLGQGPEFLTYFQNEAQLEKSRLLSDRFSAERPKGSFSTLEIQRTEQGDSAMYLCASSLGPAGNEQFFGPGTRLTVL.

The V gene is TRBV18, the J gene TRBJ1-3; 7 nucleotides line up with TRBD1. Germline CDR1 is KGHSH and CDR2 is LQKENI. V shed 2 bases, J shed 3 bases, and the junction held 1 base outside the gene matches. The CDR3 sequence is 14 residues long. CDR3 coding DNA: TGTGCCAGCTCACCAAGGACAGGTGGAAACACCATATATTTT. Residues: CASSPRTGGNTIYF.

The chain recombines TRBV5-1 with TRBJ2-2; TRBD1 matches at 10 bases. V dropped 7 bases and J dropped 4; count of bases not matched to a gene: 7. The CDR3 extends over 15 amino acids. Looked up from germline, CDR1 is SGHRS and CDR2 is YFSETQ. The CDR3 DNA reads TGCGCCAGCGGGGGACAGGGGCAAGGCACCGGGGAGCTGTTTTTT. Encoded protein: CASGGQGQGTGELFF.

A few counts support this clone. The chain recombines TRBV19 with TRBJ2-3; possibly TRBD2 for D (5 bases). The CDR3 sequence is 13 residues long. The V gene lost 3 bases and the J gene lost 9 bases, with 13 bases spanning the gap. Germline CDR1 reads LNHDA; CDR2 reads SQIVND (reference sequence). The CDR3 region is CASSIVGLETQYF. The CDR3 DNA is TGTGCCAGTAGTATCGTAGGACTGGAAACGCAGTATTTT. Based on the CDR3 plus reference TRBV19 and TRBJ2-3, the full variable domain is DGGITQSPKYLFRKEGQNVTLSCEQNLNHDAMYWYRQDPGQGLRLIYYSQIVNDFQKGDIAEGYSVSREKKESFPLTVTSAQKNPTAFYLCASSIVGLETQYFGPGTRLTVL.

This clone was seen just once. The rearrangement links TRBV19 to TRBJ2-7, with TRBD2 identical over 8 bases. The CDR3 runs 17 residues. Germline-derived CDR1 and CDR2 are LNHDA and SQIVND (reference sequence). After removal of 3 bases from V and 1 base from J, the junction contained 11 bases not matched to a gene. The CDR3 DNA sequence: TGTGCCAGTAGTATTACCGCCGGGACTAGTATTTCCTACGAGCAGTACTTC. Protein product: CASSITAGTSISYEQYF.

V usage is TRBV15 and J usage is TRBJ2-7, with 8 bases that match TRBD2. There are 15 residues in the CDR3. CDR1 and CDR2 from the germline V gene are LNHNV and YYDKDF (reference sequence). The J segment lost 5 bases and the V segment lost 4 bases, leaving 10 bases of the junction unmatched. CDR3 sequence (DNA): TGTGCCACCAGCACCCACCGCGCGGGGGGCAACGAGCAGTACTTC. Translating it yields CATSTHRAGGNEQYF.

This clone has just a few counts. As DNA, the CDR3 is TGTGCCTGGAGTGGGAACACAGTGAACACTGAAGCTTTCTTT. This encodes CAWSGNTVNTEAFF. The genes are TRBV30 and TRBJ1-1; no clear D gene. The CDR3 sequence is 14 residues long. Trimming removed 1 base from V and 0 bases from J, with 9 bases in between. Germline CDR1 and CDR2: GTSNPN and SVGIG (reference sequence).

This clone was counted a single time. This rearrangement joins TRBV5-1 to TRBJ1-1; the match to TRBD1 covers 12 bases. The CDR3 length is 14 residues. Trimming removed 3 bases from V and 7 bases from J; junction bases left unmatched: 4. Germline V CDR1 and CDR2: SGHRS, YFSETQ. The CDR3 DNA sequence: TGCGCCAGCAGCTGGGGACAGGGGGCGGGTGAAGCTTTCTTT. Translation: CASSWGQGAGEAFF.